Many counts were recorded for the clone carrying this T cell receptor (beta chain). One entry per CDR3 protein results from TCRdb running MiXCR on the 5' RACE reads. Of tens of thousands of distinct CDR3 sequences in the sample, 4.5% to 5.5% were seen once. This record comes from a study of early T cells in non-severe SARS-CoV-2 infection. The CDR3 has 15 amino acids. V gave up 1 base and J gave up 5 bases, with 14 bases separating them. Germline V gene lookup returns CDR1 SGHDN and CDR2 FVKESK. The sequence derives from an adult who was a healthcare worker with PCR-confirmed SARS-CoV-2 infection or an uninfected control (not recorded which). The chain combines TRBV14 with TRBJ1-2; D may be TRBD1 (6 bases). Specimen: whole blood. The CDR3 DNA is TGTGCCAGCAGCCAAGGTGGACAGCCGCCTTATGGCTACACCTTC. Translating gives CASSQGGQPPYGYTF.